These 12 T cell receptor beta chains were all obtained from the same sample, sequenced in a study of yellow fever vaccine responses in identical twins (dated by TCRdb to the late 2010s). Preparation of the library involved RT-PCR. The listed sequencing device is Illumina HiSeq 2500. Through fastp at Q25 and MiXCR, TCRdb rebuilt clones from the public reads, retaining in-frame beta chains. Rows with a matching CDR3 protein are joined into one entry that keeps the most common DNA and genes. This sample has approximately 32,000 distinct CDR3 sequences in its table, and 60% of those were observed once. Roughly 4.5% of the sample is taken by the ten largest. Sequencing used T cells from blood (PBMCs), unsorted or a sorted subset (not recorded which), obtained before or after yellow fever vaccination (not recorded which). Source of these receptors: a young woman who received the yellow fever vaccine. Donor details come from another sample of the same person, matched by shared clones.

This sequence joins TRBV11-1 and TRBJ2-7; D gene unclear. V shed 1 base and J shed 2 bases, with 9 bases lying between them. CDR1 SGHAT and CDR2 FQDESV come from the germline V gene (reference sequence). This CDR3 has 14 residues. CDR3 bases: TGTGCCAGCAGCTTAGGCGGCGACACCTACGAGCAGTACGTC. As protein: CASSLGGDTYEQYV.

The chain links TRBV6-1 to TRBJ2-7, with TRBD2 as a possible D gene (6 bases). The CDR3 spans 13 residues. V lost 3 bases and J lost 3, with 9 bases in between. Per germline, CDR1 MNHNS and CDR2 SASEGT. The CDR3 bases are TGTGCCAGCAGTGATGGGGGACTCTACGAGCAGTACGTC. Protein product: CASSDGGLYEQYV.

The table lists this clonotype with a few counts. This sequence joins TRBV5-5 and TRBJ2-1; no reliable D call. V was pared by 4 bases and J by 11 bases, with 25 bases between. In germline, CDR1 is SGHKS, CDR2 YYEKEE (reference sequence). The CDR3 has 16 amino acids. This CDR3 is CASSPLSASRPTQQFF. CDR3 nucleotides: TGTGCCAGCAGCCCCCTCTCGGCTTCCCGGCCCACTCAGCAGTTCTTC.

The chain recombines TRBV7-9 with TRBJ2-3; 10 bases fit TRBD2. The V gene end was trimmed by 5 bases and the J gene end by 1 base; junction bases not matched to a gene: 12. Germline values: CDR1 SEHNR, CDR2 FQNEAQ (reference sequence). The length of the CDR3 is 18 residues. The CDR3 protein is CASSPAGTSVLGTDTQYF. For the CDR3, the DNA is TGTGCCAGCAGCCCGGCTGGGACTAGCGTTCTTGGCACAGATACGCAGTATTTT.

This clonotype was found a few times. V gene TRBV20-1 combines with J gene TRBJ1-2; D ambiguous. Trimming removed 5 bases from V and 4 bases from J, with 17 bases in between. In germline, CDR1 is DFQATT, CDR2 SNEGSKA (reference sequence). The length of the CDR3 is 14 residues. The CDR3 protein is CSAPRSRDSYGYTF. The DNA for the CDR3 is TGCAGTGCTCCCCGTTCTCGGGATTCCTATGGCTACACCTTC.

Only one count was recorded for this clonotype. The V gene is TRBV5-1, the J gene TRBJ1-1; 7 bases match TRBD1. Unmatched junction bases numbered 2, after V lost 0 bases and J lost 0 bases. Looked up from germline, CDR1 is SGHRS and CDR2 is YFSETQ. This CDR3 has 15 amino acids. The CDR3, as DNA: TGCGCCAGCAGCTTGGTTCAGGGGGTGAACACTGAAGCTTTCTTT. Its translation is CASSLVQGVNTEAFF.

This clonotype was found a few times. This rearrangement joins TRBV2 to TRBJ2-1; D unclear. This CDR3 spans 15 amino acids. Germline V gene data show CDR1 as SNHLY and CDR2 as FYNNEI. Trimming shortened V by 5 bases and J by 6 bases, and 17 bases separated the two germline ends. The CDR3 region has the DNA TGTGCCAGCAGTTCACCGGGCCTCTTTGTCAATGAGCAGTTCTTC. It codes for CASSSPGLFVNEQFF. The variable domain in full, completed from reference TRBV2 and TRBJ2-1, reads EPEVTQTPSHQVTQMGQEVILRCVPISNHLYFYWYRQILGQKVEFLVSFYNNEISEKSEIFDDQFSVERPDGSNFTLKIRSTKLEDSAMYFCASSSPGLFVNEQFFGPGTRLTVL.

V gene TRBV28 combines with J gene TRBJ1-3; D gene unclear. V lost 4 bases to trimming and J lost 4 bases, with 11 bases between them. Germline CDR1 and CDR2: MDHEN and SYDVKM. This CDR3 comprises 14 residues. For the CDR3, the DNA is TGTGCCAGCAGTTCCCCGGCTCTGGGAAACACCATATATTTT. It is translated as CASSSPALGNTIYF.

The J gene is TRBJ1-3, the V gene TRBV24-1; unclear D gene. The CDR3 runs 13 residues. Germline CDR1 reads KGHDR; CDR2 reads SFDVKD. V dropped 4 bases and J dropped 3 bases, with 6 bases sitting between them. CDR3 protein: CATSEDVGNTIYF. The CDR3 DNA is TGTGCCACCAGTGAGGATGTTGGAAACACCATATATTTT.

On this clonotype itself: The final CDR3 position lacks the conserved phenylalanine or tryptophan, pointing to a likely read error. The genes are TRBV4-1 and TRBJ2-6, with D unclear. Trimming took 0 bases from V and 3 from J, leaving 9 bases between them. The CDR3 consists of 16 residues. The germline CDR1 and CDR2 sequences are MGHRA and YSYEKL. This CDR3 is CASSQDYRVGANVLTS. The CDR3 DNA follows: TGCGCCAGCAGCCAAGATTATCGGGTTGGGGCCAACGTCCTGACTTCC.

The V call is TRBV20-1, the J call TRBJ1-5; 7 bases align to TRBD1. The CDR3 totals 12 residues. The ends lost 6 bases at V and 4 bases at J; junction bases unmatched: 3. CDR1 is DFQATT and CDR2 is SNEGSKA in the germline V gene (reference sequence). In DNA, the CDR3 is TGCAGTGCGACAGGGAATAATCAGCCCCAGCATTTT. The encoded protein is CSATGNNQPQHF.

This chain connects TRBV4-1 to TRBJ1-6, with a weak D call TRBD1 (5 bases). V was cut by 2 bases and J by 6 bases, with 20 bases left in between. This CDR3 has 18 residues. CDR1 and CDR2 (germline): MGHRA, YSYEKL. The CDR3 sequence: CASSQKGPPQARNSPLHF. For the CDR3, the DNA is TGCGCCAGCAGCCAAAAGGGGCCCCCCCAAGCCCGTAATTCACCCCTCCACTTT.